The subject of this entry is one T cell receptor (beta chain). There is no known antigen for this receptor. No quality values exist for individual bases; no much larger clone is one base distant. Whole blood was collected in K2EDTA tubes by collaborating institutions according to the institutions' own protocols. Collaborator samples were shipped for TCRbeta analysis as frozen whole blood, isolated PBMCs, or DNA extracted from either sample type. The sample originates from a study of blood T cell repertoires in COVID-19 (dated by TCRdb to the early 2020s). At the level of the whole study: Samples covering the acute and convalescent phases of COVID-19 were provided by collaborators in the United States, Italy and Spain. The material from the prospective study consisted of cDNA or gDNA derived from T cells, B-cell-depleted T cells, or PBMCs. Deeply sampled blood TCRbeta repertoires from subjects exposed to, actively infected with, or recovered from COVID-19 were included in the dataset. The repertoires were released in a freely available public database meant as a resource for research on the immune response to SARS-CoV-2. Samples came from the ongoing ImmuneRACE study (first 160 participants) plus 1,254 subjects from 6 global collaborators. Sample metadata almost always included a de-identified subject ID, COVID-19 status, age in years and sex. Where available, HLA class I and class II types were obtained from metadata supplied by the sample provider rather than from assay-based typing.

The immunoSEQ Assay, a bias-controlled multiplex PCR, was used to amplify TCRbeta CDR3 regions from genomic DNA. From the authors' description of their analysis: The number of nucleated cells in each sample was estimated by amplification of reference gene primers within the assay. To quantify the absolute abundance of each unique TCRbeta CDR3 rearrangement, sequence reads were collapsed and filtered. For each sample, productive Simpson clonality was calculated by taking the square root of Simpson's diversity index across productive rearrangements. Entries here come from immuneACCESS through TCRdb and include only in-frame sequences with V and J called. Some clones fail to appear in such tables; in the studies checked, an unresolved V gene covers under half of the shortfall, and the cause of the remainder is unknown. The D gene and trimming were derived from the DNA, and the V and J assignments and clone size from that table. For this sample the table gives hundreds of thousands of clones, of which 65% to 90% were detected only once. The leading ten clones occupy approximately 5% of the sample.

Overall study outcomes, separate from this receptor: Clinical and demographic metadata were provided uncurated, with the amount varying by source and participant.

CDR1 is given as LNHDA and CDR2 as SQIVND, both from the germline V gene (reference sequence). V loses 7 bases, J loses 1 base, and the germline ends lie 5 bases apart. CDR3 length: 13 amino acids, cysteine to phenylalanine. CDR3 DNA only is kept here, 39 bases in frame from base 1. Recombination joined TRBV19 with TRBJ1-6; the D gene is unclear. The source material was peripheral blood. The receptor comes from a woman of 80 years or more with active or convalescent COVID-19. The nucleotide sequence is TGTGCCAGTACTAGGTCCTATAATTCACCCCTCCACTTT. The resulting protein is CASTRSYNSPLHF.